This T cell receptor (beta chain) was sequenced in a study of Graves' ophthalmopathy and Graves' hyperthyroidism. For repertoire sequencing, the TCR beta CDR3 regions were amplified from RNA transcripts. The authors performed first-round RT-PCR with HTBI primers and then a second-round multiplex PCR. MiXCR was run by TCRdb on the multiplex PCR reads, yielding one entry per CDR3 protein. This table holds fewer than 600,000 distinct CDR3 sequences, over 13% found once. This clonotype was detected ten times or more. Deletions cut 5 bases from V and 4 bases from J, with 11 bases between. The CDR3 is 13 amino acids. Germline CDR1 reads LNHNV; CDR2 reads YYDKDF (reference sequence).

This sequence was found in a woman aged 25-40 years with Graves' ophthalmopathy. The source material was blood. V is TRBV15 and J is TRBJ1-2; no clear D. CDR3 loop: CATSAHPTYGYTF. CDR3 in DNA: TGTGCCACCAGCGCACATCCTACCTATGGCTACACCTTC.